The clone carrying this T cell receptor (beta chain) appeared a few times. The length of the CDR3 is 14 residues. Trimming shortened V by 0 bases and J by 7 bases, and 14 bases separated the two germline ends. Looked up from germline, CDR1 is SGHRS and CDR2 is YFSETQ. In the authors' workflow: From reference gene primer amplification, estimates of nucleated cell counts were derived. Produced via immunoSEQ multiplex PCR; TCRdb's table is partial and in-frame only. V, J and clone size are taken as reported in that table, and D and trimming were inferred from the DNA itself. This sample has about 100,000 clones; 86% occur once, and the top ten carry less than 2%. The data belong to a study of blood T cell repertoires in COVID-19. About the study: The study drew acute and convalescent COVID-19 samples from the United States, Italy and Spain. PBMCs, B-cell-depleted T cells, or T cells were the source of the cDNA or gDNA that made up the material.

The receptor's source is a man older than 75 with acute or convalescent COVID-19. Sequencing input: peripheral blood. This sequence joins TRBV5-1 and TRBJ2-7, with D possibly TRBD1 on 6 matching bases. This CDR3 is CASSLAGQYGEQYF. In nucleotides, the CDR3 is TGCGCCAGCAGCTTGGCAGGACAGTATGGTGAGCAGTACTTC.